This passage covers 7 T cell receptor beta chains from one sample sequenced in a study of T-cell memory formation after mild COVID-19. One entry per CDR3 protein results from TCRdb running MiXCR on the 5' RACE reads. The repertoire holds hundreds of thousands of distinct CDR3 sequences, with about a sixth as singletons. Sequencing was performed on PBMCs or a T cell subset sorted from them (not recorded which). These receptors originate from an adult woman who had mild COVID-19 (a few samples of this study predate the infection). Cell type and time point are not known.

There are a few counts of this clonotype. This chain uses TRBV7-8 with TRBJ2-1; the match to TRBD2 covers 11 bases. From germline, CDR1 is SGHVS and CDR2 FQNEAQ. The CDR3 runs 16 residues. After removal of 5 bases from V and 9 bases from J, the junction contained 12 bases not matched to a gene. The CDR3 DNA follows: TGTGCCAGCAGCCCAGGGGCGACTAGCGGGGTGGGTGAGCAGTTCTTC. It encodes CASSPGATSGVGEQFF.

This clonotype was observed a few times. The chain recombines TRBV6-1 with TRBJ2-5, with 10 bases fitting TRBD2. J lost 4 bases, V lost 7 bases, and 9 bases had no gene match. This CDR3 spans 15 amino acids. Germline values: CDR1 MNHNS, CDR2 SASEGT. CDR3 sequence: CASIRSGGALETQYF. The CDR3 nucleotides are TGTGCCAGCATTAGAAGCGGGGGGGCCTTAGAGACCCAGTACTTC.

This clonotype was observed a few times. CDR3 sequence: CASSEGIVRTDTQYF. CDR3 sequence (DNA): TGTGCCAGCAGTGAGGGGATTGTTAGGACAGATACGCAGTATTTT. The chain couples TRBV2 to TRBJ2-3, with D unclear. Trimming took off 3 bases at V and 3 bases at J, with 13 bases between the two ends. The CDR3 sequence is 15 residues long. The germline V gene encodes CDR1 SNHLY and CDR2 FYNNEI.

In its sample, this clonotype was seen once. The chain recombines TRBV4-1 with TRBJ1-2; TRBD1 is a possible D gene (5 bases). CDR3 size: 14 residues. V gave up 2 bases and J gave up 3 bases, with 10 bases separating them. From germline, CDR1 is MGHRA and CDR2 YSYEKL. The DNA for the CDR3 is TGCGCCAGCAGCCAATTGAGCAGGGACTATGGCTACACCTTC. This codes for CASSQLSRDYGYTF.

This clonotype was picked up a small number of times. V gene TRBV7-9 combines with J gene TRBJ2-1, with D unclear. The CDR3 consists of 14 residues. V was pared by 0 bases and J by 7 bases, with 10 bases between. Germline V gene data show CDR1 as SEHNR and CDR2 as FQNEAQ (reference sequence). Here the CDR3 reads CASSLAGLDNEQFF. In DNA, the CDR3 is TGTGCCAGCAGCTTAGCCGGGCTAGATAATGAGCAGTTCTTC.

V and J are TRBV4-1 and TRBJ1-1; tentatively, D is TRBD1 (5 bases). The CDR3 has 12 amino acids. The germline V and J ends were trimmed by 6 bases and 8 bases, with 13 bases remaining between them. The germline V gene has CDR1 MGHRA and CDR2 YSYEKL. The CDR3 DNA sequence: TGCGCCAGCAGAGGGGAGGCGGGAGAAGCTTTCTTT. It is translated as CASRGEAGEAFF.

This clonotype was observed a few times. This rearrangement joins TRBV24-1 to TRBJ1-5, with 7 bases identical to TRBD1. This CDR3 comprises 15 residues. The junction had 7 bases not matched to a gene; V was cut back by 7 bases and J by 2 bases. The germline gives CDR1 KGHDR, CDR2 SFDVKD. The CDR3 loop is CATSMTGRGNQPQHF. CDR3 bases: TGTGCCACCAGCATGACAGGGAGAGGCAATCAGCCCCAGCATTTT.